This T cell receptor (beta chain) originates from a study of regulatory T cells in long-lasting Graves disease. Study-level results: The study found TRBV28, TRBJ1-2 and TRBJ2-5 favored in persistent disease.

Libraries of TCR beta came from iRepertoire HTBI primers plus Arm-PCR of CDR3 regions. TCRdb reanalysed the multiplex PCR reads using MiXCR and keeps one entry per CDR3 protein. The sample includes some 400,000 distinct CDR3 sequences, about 15% of them seen just once. As to time point: newly diagnosed GD, antithyroid drugs for less than 3 months. After RNA was extracted from PBMCs, the TCR library was made from it. Germline CDR1 is SNHLY and CDR2 is FYNNEI. The CDR3 sequence is 15 residues long. Deletions cut 0 bases from V and 0 bases from J, with 8 bases between. This clonotype has ten or more counts. Antigen specificity is unknown. This same sample was also part of a study on T cells in Graves' hyperthyroidism and ophthalmopathy. That source reports: HTBI primers were employed in a first-round RT-PCR of the TCR CDR3.

The sequencing used peripheral blood mononuclear cells (PBMCs), collected at new diagnosis, from a patient treated with antithyroid drugs. The clonotype comes from a woman under 40 with Graves disease. The rearrangement joins TRBV2 to TRBJ1-1; D call uncertain. The CDR3: CASSEAAVMNTEAFF. In DNA, the CDR3 is TGTGCCAGCAGTGAAGCGGCGGTTATGAACACTGAAGCTTTCTTT.